This TCR beta chain is drawn from a study of blood T cells in healthy people across ages. Study-level information: Per two T cells, template switching captured roughly one barcoded beta molecule.

Overall study results and limits: Per-million-T-cell TCR beta diversity fell roughly linearly with age. There were more naive CD4+ cells and higher diversity in long-lived donors than in aged donors.

Germline V gene sequence: CDR1 MGHRA, CDR2 YSYEKL. With 2 bases clipped from V and 2 bases from J, the junction kept 6 bases outside the gene matches. This CDR3 has 16 residues. Through a sample-barcoded 5' primer and a J-beta primer mix, a second PCR was run for roughly 6 to 12 cycles. TCRdb called the 5' RACE reads again in MiXCR, with one record for every CDR3 protein. The sample has more than 1,000,000 distinct CDR3 sequences, almost 25% seen once. This clonotype came up a few times. Its antigen remains unknown. These records were also assigned to another study, of T cells of mothers and their children. From that report: Healthy Caucasian mothers, a few in number, and their six children were the donors.

This receptor was obtained from a girl between 2 and 10 years old in good health. Sequenced input: blood. The V call is TRBV4-1, the J call TRBJ1-2; 9 bases align to TRBD1. The CDR3 DNA is TGCGCCAGCAGCCAAAGTCCCGGGACAGGGAACTATGGCTACACCTTC. Protein: CASSQSPGTGNYGYTF.